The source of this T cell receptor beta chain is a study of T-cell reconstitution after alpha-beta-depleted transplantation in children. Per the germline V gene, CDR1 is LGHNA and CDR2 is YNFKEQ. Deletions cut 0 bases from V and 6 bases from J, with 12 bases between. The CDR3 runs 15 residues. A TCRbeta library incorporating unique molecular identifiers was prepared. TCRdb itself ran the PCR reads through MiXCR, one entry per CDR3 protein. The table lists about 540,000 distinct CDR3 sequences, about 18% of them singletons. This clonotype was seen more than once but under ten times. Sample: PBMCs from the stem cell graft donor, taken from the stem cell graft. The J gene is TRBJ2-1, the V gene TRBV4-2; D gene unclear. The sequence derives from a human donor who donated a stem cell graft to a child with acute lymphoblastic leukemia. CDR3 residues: CASSQEYPDVNEQFF. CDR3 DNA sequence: TGTGCCAGCAGCCAAGAATACCCCGACGTCAATGAGCAGTTCTTC.